This is a list of T cell receptor beta chains from one sample in a study of shared clonotypes between healthy human individuals. The data were produced by immunoSEQ multiplex PCR, yet TCRdb's version contains in-frame clones alone and is incomplete. The table shows under 1,100,000 clones, with roughly 80% occurring only once. The sample was memory CD4+ T cells sorted from blood. The receptor source for this set is a man between 18 and 35 years old in good health. CDR3s include the opening cysteine and the closing phenylalanine or tryptophan. The order of the fields is clone size, J gene, D gene, V gene, CDR3 DNA, CDR3 protein. The D gene is left open where the match is weak. Clone size is shown for a subset of rows, as once, few, many or a class of expanded clone.

clone size: NA; J gene: TRBJ1-6; D gene: TRBD1; V gene: TRBV7-8; CDR3 DNA: TGTGCCAGCAGCACTGGACAGGGGGACCGCCTCCACTTT; CDR3 protein: CASSTGQGDRLHF
clone size: NA; J gene: TRBJ1-2; D gene: NA; V gene: TRBV30; CDR3 DNA: TGTGCCTGGAGTGCTGCGCTATTTAACTATGGCTACACCTTC; CDR3 protein: CAWSAALFNYGYTF
clone size: NA; J gene: TRBJ1-1; D gene: TRBD1; V gene: TRBV6-1; CDR3 DNA: TGTGCCAGCAGTGAAGGCACAGGGGGTAGGTTAGCTTTCTTT; CDR3 protein: CASSEGTGGRLAFF
clone size: NA; J gene: TRBJ2-1; D gene: TRBD2; V gene: TRBV7-8; CDR3 DNA: TGTGCCAGCAGCTCTAGCGGAGCCGAGCAGTTCTTC; CDR3 protein: CASSSSGAEQFF
clone size: NA; J gene: TRBJ2-2; D gene: NA; V gene: TRBV11-2; CDR3 DNA: TGTGCCAGCAGCTTCCGAGCTAGGGGTGGAACCGGGGAGCTGTTTTTT; CDR3 protein: CASSFRARGGTGELFF
clone size: few; J gene: TRBJ1-2; D gene: TRBD1; V gene: TRBV7-2; CDR3 DNA: TGTGCCAGCAGCTTTAACAGACAGGGAGTGGGGGGCTACACCTTC; CDR3 protein: CASSFNRQGVGGYTF
clone size: NA; J gene: TRBJ1-6; D gene: NA; V gene: TRBV7-9; CDR3 DNA: TGTGCCAGCAGCTCCCCGGCGGGATCCAATTCACCCCTCCACTTT; CDR3 protein: CASSSPAGSNSPLHF
clone size: NA; J gene: TRBJ2-7; D gene: NA; V gene: TRBV9; CDR3 DNA: TGTGCCAGCAGCGCACTCCCGGGTTCCACGGCCCACGAGCAGTACTTC; CDR3 protein: CASSALPGSTAHEQYF
clone size: once; J gene: TRBJ2-3; D gene: NA; V gene: TRBV5-1; CDR3 DNA: TGCGCCAGCAGCCTCGCCGGGGGGCGAGGCACAGATACGCAGTATTTT; CDR3 protein: CASSLAGGRGTDTQYF
clone size: few; J gene: TRBJ1-1; D gene: TRBD1; V gene: TRBV5-1; CDR3 DNA: TGCGCCAGCAGTCTCCGAACAGGGGAAGTGAACACTGAAGCTTTCTTT; CDR3 protein: CASSLRTGEVNTEAFF
clone size: NA; J gene: TRBJ1-3; D gene: NA; V gene: TRBV29-1; CDR3 DNA: TGCAGCGTTGATGAGGATAACTCTGGAAACACCATATATTTT; CDR3 protein: CSVDEDNSGNTIYF
clone size: NA; J gene: TRBJ1-3; D gene: NA; V gene: TRBV5-1; CDR3 DNA: TGCGCCAGCAGGGCCGGGTCCTCAAGCTCTGGAAACACCATATATTTT; CDR3 protein: CASRAGSSSSGNTIYF
clone size: once; J gene: TRBJ2-7; D gene: NA; V gene: TRBV19; CDR3 DNA: TGTGCCAGTAGGGTCTCAGGGGCTCCATCCTACGAGCAGTACTTC; CDR3 protein: CASRVSGAPSYEQYF
clone size: NA; J gene: TRBJ1-2; D gene: NA; V gene: TRBV11-2; CDR3 DNA: TGTGCCAGCGCTACCGGGCCCGGAGGAGCTAACTATGGCTACACCTTC; CDR3 protein: CASATGPGGANYGYTF